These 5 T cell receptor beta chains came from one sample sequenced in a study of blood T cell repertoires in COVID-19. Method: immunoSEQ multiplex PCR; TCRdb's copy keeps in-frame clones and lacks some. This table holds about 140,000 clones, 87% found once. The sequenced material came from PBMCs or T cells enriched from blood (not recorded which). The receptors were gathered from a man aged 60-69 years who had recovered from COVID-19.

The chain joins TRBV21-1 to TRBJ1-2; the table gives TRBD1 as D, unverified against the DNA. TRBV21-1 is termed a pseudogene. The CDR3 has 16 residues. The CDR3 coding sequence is TGTGCCAGCAGCAAAGTACGATATTTCACAGGGGCTGGCTACACCTTC. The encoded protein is CASSKVRYFTGAGYTF.

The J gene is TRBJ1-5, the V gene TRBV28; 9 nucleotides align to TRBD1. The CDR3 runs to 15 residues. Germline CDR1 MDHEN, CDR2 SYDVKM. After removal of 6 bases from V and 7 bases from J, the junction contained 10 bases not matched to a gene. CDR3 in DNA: TGTGCCAGCAGGCATGGAGGGACAGGGTCACAGCCCCAGCATTTT. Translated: CASRHGGTGSQPQHF.

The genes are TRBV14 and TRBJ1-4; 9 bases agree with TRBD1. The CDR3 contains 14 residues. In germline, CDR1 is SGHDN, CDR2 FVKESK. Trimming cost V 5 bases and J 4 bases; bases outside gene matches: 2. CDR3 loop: CASSYRGLNEKLFF. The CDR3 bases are TGTGCCAGCAGCTACAGGGGGCTTAATGAAAAACTGTTTTTT.

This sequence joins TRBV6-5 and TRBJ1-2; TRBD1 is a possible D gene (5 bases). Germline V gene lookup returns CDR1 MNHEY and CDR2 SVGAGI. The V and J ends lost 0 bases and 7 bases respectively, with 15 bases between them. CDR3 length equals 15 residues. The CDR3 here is CASSYSRGRAGGYTF. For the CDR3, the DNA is TGTGCCAGCAGTTACTCCCGGGGGAGGGCCGGTGGCTACACCTTC.

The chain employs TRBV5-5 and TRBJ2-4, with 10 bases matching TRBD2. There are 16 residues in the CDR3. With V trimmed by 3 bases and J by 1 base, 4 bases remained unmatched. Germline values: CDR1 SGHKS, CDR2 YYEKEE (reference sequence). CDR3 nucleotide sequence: TGTGCCAGCAGCTATACTAGCGGGATTGCCAAAAACATTCAGTACTTC. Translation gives CASSYTSGIAKNIQYF.